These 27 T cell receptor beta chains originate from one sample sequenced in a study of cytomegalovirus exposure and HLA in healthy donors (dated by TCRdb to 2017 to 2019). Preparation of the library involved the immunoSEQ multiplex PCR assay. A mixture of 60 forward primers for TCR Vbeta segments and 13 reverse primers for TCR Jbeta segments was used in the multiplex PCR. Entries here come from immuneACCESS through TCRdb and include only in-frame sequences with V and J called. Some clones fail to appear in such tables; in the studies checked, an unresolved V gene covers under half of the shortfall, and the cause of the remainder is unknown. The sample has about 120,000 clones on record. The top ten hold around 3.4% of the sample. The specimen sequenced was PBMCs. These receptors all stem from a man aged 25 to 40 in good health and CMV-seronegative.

Here the CDR3 reads CASSLGGQGNYGYTF. The CDR3 bases are TGTGCCAGCAGCTTAGGAGGACAGGGAAACTATGGCTACACCTTC. The V and J genes are TRBV7-9 and TRBJ1-2; 8 bases map to TRBD1. Germline values: CDR1 SEHNR, CDR2 FQNEAQ (reference sequence). This CDR3 is 15 amino acids long. The trim removed 1 base at V and 2 bases at J, leaving 3 bases unmatched.

The CDR3 spells CASVGRVPYGYTF. The CDR3 nucleotides read TGTGCCAGCGTAGGGAGAGTACCCTATGGCTACACCTTC. This sequence joins TRBV6-5 and TRBJ1-2; D is undetermined. Germline V lookup: CDR1 MNHEY, CDR2 SVGAGI. The CDR3 contains 13 residues. Trimming cost V 8 bases and J 4 bases, with 14 bases left between them.

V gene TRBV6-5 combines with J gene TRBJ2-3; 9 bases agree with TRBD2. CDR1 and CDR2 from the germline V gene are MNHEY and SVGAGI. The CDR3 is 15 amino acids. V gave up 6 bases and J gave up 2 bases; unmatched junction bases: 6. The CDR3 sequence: CASRPTSGYTDTQYF. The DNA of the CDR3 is TGTGCCAGCAGACCGACTAGCGGATACACAGATACGCAGTATTTT.

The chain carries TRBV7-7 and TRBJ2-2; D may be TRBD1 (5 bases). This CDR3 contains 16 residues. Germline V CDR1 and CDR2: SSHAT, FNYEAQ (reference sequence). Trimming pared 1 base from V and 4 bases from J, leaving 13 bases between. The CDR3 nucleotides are TGTGCCAGCAGCTTAGGTGGCAGGGTTGGCACCGGGGAGCTGTTTTTT. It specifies CASSLGGRVGTGELFF.

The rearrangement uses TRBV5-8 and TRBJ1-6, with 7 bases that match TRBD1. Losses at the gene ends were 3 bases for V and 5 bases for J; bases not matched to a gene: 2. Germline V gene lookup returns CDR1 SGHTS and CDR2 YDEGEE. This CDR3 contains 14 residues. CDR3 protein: CASSWGQHNSPLHF. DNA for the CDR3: TGTGCCAGCAGCTGGGGACAGCATAATTCACCCCTCCACTTT.

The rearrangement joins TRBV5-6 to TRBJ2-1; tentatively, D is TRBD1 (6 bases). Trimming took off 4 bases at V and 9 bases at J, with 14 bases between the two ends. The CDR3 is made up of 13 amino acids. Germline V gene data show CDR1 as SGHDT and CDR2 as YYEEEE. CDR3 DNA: TGTGCCAGCAGCCGAGATAGGGGGAGTGAGCAGTTCTTC. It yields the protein CASSRDRGSEQFF.

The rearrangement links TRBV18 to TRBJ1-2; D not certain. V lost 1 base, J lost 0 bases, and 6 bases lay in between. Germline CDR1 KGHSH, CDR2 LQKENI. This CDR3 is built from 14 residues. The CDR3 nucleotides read TGTGCCAGCTCACCACTAACAGCTAACTATGGCTACACCTTC. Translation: CASSPLTANYGYTF.

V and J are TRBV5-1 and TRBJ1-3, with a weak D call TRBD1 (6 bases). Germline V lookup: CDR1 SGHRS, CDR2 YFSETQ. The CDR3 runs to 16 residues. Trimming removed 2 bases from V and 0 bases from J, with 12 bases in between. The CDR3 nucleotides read TGCGCCAGCAGCTTTGGACAGAGAGGCTCTGGAAACACCATATATTTT. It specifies CASSFGQRGSGNTIYF.

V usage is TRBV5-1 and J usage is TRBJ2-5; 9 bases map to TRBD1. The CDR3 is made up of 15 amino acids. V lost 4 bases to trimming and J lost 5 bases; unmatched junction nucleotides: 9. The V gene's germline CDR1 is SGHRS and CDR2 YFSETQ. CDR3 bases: TGCGCCAGCAGCAGTTCTGGGACAGGGAAGGAGACCCAGTACTTC. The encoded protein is CASSSSGTGKETQYF.

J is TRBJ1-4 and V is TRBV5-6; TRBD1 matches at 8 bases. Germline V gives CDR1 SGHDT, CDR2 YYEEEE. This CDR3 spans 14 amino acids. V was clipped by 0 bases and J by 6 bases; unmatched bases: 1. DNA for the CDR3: TGTGCCAGCAGCTTGGGACAGGGGTATGAAAAACTGTTTTTT. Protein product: CASSLGQGYEKLFF. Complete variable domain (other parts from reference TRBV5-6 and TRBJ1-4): DAGVTQSPTHLIKTRGQQVTLRCSPKSGHDTVSWYQQALGQGPQFIFQYYEEEERQRGNFPDRFSGHQFPNYSSELNVNALLLGDSALYLCASSLGQGYEKLFFGSGTQLSVL.

The DNA of the CDR3 is TGCGCCAGCAGCGTACCTAGCGGGGGGGCCGGGGAGACCCAGTACTTC. This gives the protein CASSVPSGGAGETQYF. The chain carries TRBV5-1 and TRBJ2-5, with 12 positions matching TRBD2. CDR3 length equals 16 residues. CDR1 is SGHRS, CDR2 YFSETQ, per germline. The V segment lost 4 bases and the J segment 5 bases; nucleotides outside the gene matches: 9.

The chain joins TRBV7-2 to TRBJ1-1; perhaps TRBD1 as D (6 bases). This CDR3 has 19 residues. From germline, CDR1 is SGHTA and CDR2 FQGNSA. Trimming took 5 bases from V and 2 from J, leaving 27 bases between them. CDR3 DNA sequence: TGTGCCAGCAGCCCCCAAATGGGCAGGGGACGCTTTTTAAACACTGAAGCTTTCTTT. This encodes CASSPQMGRGRFLNTEAFF.

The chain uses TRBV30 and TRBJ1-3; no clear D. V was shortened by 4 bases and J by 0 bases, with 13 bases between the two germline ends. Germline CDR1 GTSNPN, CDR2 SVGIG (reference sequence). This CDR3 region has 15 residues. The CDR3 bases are TGTGCCTGGACTCGAGAAAGTTACTCTGGAAACACCATATATTTT. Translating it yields CAWTRESYSGNTIYF.

In DNA form, the CDR3 reads TGTGCCAGCAGCGCACACCTCTCCACAGATACGCAGTATTTT. It codes for CASSAHLSTDTQYF. The chain is built from TRBV9 and TRBJ2-3; D call uncertain. The germline gives CDR1 SGDLS, CDR2 YYNGEE. CDR3 length: 14 amino acids. The ends were cut back, 3 bases at V and 2 bases at J, with 10 bases in the middle.

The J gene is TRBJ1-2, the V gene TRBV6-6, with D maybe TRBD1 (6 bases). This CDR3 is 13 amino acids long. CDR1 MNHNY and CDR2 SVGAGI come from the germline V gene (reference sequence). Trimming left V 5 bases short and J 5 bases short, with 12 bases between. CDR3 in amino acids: CASSAGAGYGYTF. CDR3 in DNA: TGTGCCAGCAGTGCGGGGGCAGGGTATGGCTACACCTTC.

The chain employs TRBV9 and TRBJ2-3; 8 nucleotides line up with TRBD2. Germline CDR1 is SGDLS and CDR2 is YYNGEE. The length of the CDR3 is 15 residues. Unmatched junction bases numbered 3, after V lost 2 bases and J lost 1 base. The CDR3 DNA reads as TGTGCCAGCAGCGTCGCGGGGGGTGGCACAGATACGCAGTATTTT. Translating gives CASSVAGGGTDTQYF.

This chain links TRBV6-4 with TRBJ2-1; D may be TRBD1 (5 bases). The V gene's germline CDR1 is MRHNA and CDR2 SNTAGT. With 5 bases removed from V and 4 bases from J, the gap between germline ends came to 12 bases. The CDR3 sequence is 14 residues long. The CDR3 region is CASSPAAGYNEQFF. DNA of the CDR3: TGTGCCAGCAGTCCTGCGGCAGGGTACAATGAGCAGTTCTTC.

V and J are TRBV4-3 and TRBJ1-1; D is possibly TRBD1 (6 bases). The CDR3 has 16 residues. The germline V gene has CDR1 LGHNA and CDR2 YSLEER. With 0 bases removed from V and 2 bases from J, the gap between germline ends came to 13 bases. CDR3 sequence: CASSQEVGQHNTEAFF. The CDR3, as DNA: TGCGCCAGCAGCCAAGAGGTAGGACAGCACAACACTGAAGCTTTCTTT.

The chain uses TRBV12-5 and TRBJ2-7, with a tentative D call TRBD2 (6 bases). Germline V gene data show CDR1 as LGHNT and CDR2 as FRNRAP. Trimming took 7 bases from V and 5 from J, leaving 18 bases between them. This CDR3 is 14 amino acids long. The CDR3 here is CASASETGGHEQYF. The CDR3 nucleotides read TGTGCTAGTGCCTCCGAGACCGGGGGACACGAGCAGTACTTC.

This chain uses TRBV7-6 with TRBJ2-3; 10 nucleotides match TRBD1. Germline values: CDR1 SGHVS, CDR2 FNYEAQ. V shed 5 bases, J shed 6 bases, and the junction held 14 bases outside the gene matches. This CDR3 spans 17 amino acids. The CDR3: CASSLRQGASGLDTQYF. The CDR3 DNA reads TGTGCCAGCAGCCTCCGACAGGGGGCATCCGGGCTGGATACGCAGTATTTT.

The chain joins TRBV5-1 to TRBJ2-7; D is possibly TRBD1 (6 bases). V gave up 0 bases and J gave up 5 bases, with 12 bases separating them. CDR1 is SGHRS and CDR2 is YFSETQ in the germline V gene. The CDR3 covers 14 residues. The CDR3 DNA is TGCGCCAGCAGCTTGGGACAGGTCGTCCACGAGCAGTACTTC. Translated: CASSLGQVVHEQYF.

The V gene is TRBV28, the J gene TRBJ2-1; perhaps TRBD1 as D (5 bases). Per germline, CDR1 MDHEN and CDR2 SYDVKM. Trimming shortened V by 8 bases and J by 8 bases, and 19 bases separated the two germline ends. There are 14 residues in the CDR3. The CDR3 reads CASSAGYIGHEQFF. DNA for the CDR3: TGTGCCAGCTCCGCAGGGTATATTGGCCATGAGCAGTTCTTC.

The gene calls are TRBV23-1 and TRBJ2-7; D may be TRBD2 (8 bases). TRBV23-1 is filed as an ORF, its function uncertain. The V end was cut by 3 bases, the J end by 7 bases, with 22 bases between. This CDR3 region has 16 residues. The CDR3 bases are TGCGCCAGCAGTCAGCCCACCGGGAGGGGGCCTGAAGAGCAGTACTTC. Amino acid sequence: CASSQPTGRGPEEQYF.

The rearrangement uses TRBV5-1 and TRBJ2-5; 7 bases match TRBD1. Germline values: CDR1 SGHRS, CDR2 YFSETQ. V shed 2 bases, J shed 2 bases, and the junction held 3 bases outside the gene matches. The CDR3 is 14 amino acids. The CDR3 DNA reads TGCGCCAGCAGCTTCCTGGGACAGCAAGAGACCCAGTACTTC. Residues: CASSFLGQQETQYF.

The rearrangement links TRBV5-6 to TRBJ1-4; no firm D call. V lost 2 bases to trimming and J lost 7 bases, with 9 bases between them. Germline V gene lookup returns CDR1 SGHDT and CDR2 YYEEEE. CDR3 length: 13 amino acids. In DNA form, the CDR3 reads TGTGCCAGCAGCTTCGACATCAGTGAAAAACTGTTTTTT. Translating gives CASSFDISEKLFF.

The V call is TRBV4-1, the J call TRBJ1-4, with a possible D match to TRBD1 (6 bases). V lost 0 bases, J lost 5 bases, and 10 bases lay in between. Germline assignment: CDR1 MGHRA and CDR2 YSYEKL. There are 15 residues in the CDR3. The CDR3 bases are TGCGCCAGCAGCCAAGAGGGGGGGCCCAATGAAAAACTGTTTTTT. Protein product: CASSQEGGPNEKLFF.

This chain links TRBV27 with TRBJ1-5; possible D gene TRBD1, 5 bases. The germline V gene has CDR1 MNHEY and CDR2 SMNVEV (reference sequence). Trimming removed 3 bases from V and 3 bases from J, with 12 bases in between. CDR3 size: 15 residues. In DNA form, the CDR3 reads TGTGCCAGCAGTTTTGGGGGGAAACTCAATCAGCCCCAGCATTTT. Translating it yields CASSFGGKLNQPQHF.